This entry lists 23 T cell receptor beta chains sequenced from one sample in a study of beta chain features in type 1 diabetes. All of the isolated RNA was reverse transcribed, so expressed TCRB transcripts were sequenced. TCRdb's copy holds only in-frame clones and misses some; the assay was immunoSEQ multiplex PCR. The sample shows 120,000 or so clones, 15% to 20% of them seen only once. The antigens these receptors bind are not known. The study, taken as a whole, reports: Among patients with Type 1 diabetes, TCRB CDR3s were moderately but significantly shorter in every one of the four CD4+ subsets.

The specimen sequenced was central memory CD4+ T cells from blood. The origin of the receptors is a man younger than 30 with type 1 diabetes.

The gene calls are TRBV30 and TRBJ2-7; perhaps TRBD2 as D (5 bases). Germline V gene lookup returns CDR1 GTSNPN and CDR2 SVGIG (reference sequence). The V end lost 1 base, the J end lost 6 bases, and 16 bases lay between the germline ends. The CDR3 has 14 residues. The CDR3 here is CAWSGATFAGEQYF. Here the CDR3 DNA reads TGTGCCTGGAGTGGGGCGACCTTCGCGGGCGAGCAGTACTTC.

The sample holds a few counts of this clone. This chain links TRBV5-1 with TRBJ1-3; D not certain. Between the trimmed V and J ends, which lost 0 bases and 0 bases, there was a span of 10 bases. Germline loops: CDR1 SGHRS, CDR2 YFSETQ. CDR3 length: 16 amino acids. The CDR3 here is CASSLDVGSSGNTIYF. The CDR3 DNA is TGCGCCAGCAGCTTGGATGTGGGATCCTCTGGAAACACCATATATTTT. The complete variable domain, with remaining parts taken from reference TRBV5-1 and TRBJ1-3, reads KAGVTQTPRYLIKTRGQQVTLSCSPISGHRSVSWYQQTPGQGLQFLFEYFSETQRNKGNFPGRFSGRQFSNSRSEMNVSTLELGDSALYLCASSLDVGSSGNTIYFGEGSWLTVV.

This rearrangement joins TRBV28 to TRBJ1-1; D might be TRBD1 (6 bases). The CDR3 has 15 amino acids. The germline V gene has CDR1 MDHEN and CDR2 SYDVKM. V gave up 3 bases and J gave up 0 bases, with 11 bases separating them. The CDR3 protein is CASSFQGQMNTEAFF. The CDR3 nucleotides read TGTGCCAGCAGTTTCCAAGGACAGATGAACACTGAAGCTTTCTTT.

The sample holds a few counts of this clone. The rearrangement uses TRBV2 and TRBJ2-3; D is possibly TRBD2 (6 bases). The V gene lost 6 bases and the J gene lost 2 bases, with 18 bases spanning the gap. Germline V gene lookup returns CDR1 SNHLY and CDR2 FYNNEI. The CDR3 extends over 16 amino acids. This CDR3 reads CASRARAGRITDTQYF. CDR3 coding DNA: TGTGCCAGCAGGGCCAGGGCGGGGAGGATCACAGATACGCAGTATTTT.

The gene calls are TRBV30 and TRBJ2-3, with D hard to call. CDR1 is GTSNPN and CDR2 is SVGIG in the germline V gene (reference sequence). The length of the CDR3 is 12 residues. V was clipped by 5 bases and J by 3 bases, with 9 bases between them. The CDR3 sequence: CAWEGGTDTQYF. The CDR3 DNA reads as TGTGCCTGGGAAGGTGGGACAGATACGCAGTATTTT. Complete variable domain (other parts from reference TRBV30 and TRBJ2-3): SQTIHQWPATLVQPVGSPLSLECTVEGTSNPNLYWYRQAAGRGLQLLFYSVGIGQISSEVPQNLSASRPQDRQFILSSKKLLLSDSGFYLCAWEGGTDTQYFGPGTRLTVL.

The V gene is TRBV28, the J gene TRBJ2-4, with D possibly being TRBD1 or TRBD2 (5 bases each). This CDR3 contains 14 residues. The V end lost 6 bases, the J end lost 6 bases, and 15 bases lay between the germline ends. Germline loops: CDR1 MDHEN, CDR2 SYDVKM. CDR3 sequence reads: CASSPALRGNIQYF. CDR3 sequence (DNA): TGTGCCAGCAGCCCCGCGCTGAGGGGAAACATTCAGTACTTC. The complete variable domain, with remaining parts taken from reference TRBV28 and TRBJ2-4, reads DVKVTQSSRYLVKRTGEKVFLECVQDMDHENMFWYRQDPGLGLRLIYFSYDVKMKEKGDIPEGYSVSREKKERFSLILESASTNQTSMYLCASSPALRGNIQYFGAGTRLSVL.

This rearrangement joins TRBV2 to TRBJ2-3; a possible D gene is TRBD1 (6 bases). In germline, CDR1 is SNHLY, CDR2 FYNNEI. This CDR3 contains 12 residues. Deletions cut 10 bases from V and 0 bases from J, with 8 bases between. DNA for the CDR3: TGTGCCACCGGACAGAGCACAGATACGCAGTATTTT. It codes for CATGQSTDTQYF.

V and J are TRBV19 and TRBJ1-1; TRBD1 matches at 11 bases. The CDR3 runs to 16 residues. Germline CDR1 is LNHDA and CDR2 is SQIVND (reference sequence). Trimming cost V 10 bases and J 0 bases; bases outside gene matches: 10. CDR3 coding DNA: TGTGCCATCCCTTCGGACAGGGGGCTCATGAACACTGAAGCTTTCTTT. It is translated as CAIPSDRGLMNTEAFF.

Turning to this clone: Germline is not matched at one junction end, which may reflect a read error. V is TRBV7-7 and J is TRBJ2-1; D gene uncertain. This CDR3 spans 14 amino acids. Germline CDR1 is SSHAT and CDR2 is FNYEAQ (reference sequence). The CDR3 sequence is CASSLRVADNEQFF. The CDR3 DNA is TGTGCTAGCAGCTTAAGGGTTGCTGACAATGAGCAGTTCTTC.

The genes are TRBV28 and TRBJ2-1; 9 nucleotides line up with TRBD1. The V and J ends lost 5 bases and 8 bases, in that order; junction bases with no gene match: 13. Germline assignment: CDR1 MDHEN and CDR2 SYDVKM. The CDR3 has 16 residues. This chain's CDR3 is CASSPSGTGKLHEQFF. The CDR3 nucleotides read TGTGCCAGCAGTCCATCCGGGACAGGGAAGCTGCATGAGCAGTTCTTC.

This clone was recorded a few times. This chain connects TRBV13 to TRBJ1-3, with a weak D call TRBD1 (5 bases). CDR1 and CDR2 from the germline V gene are PRHDT and FYEKMQ (reference sequence). The CDR3 has 16 residues. The ends were cut back, 5 bases at V and 0 bases at J, with 14 bases in the middle. The CDR3 loop is CASSINGGPSGNTIYF. DNA of the CDR3: TGTGCCAGCAGCATCAACGGGGGTCCCTCTGGAAACACCATATATTTT.

This clone has a handful of counts. The J gene is TRBJ2-3, the V gene TRBV2; tentatively, D is TRBD1 or TRBD2 (9 bases each). CDR1 and CDR2 from the germline V gene are SNHLY and FYNNEI. The V and J ends lost 10 bases and 0 bases respectively, with 26 bases between them. The length of the CDR3 is 18 residues. As DNA, the CDR3 is TGTGCCATCTGGACAGGGGAAGCTAGCGGGGCTAGCACAGATACGCAGTATTTT. Encoded protein: CAIWTGEASGASTDTQYF.

Regarding this clone: This sample also contains other DNA sequences that code for the same CDR3. V is TRBV7-2 and J is TRBJ2-3, with D unclear. The V gene lost 5 bases and the J gene lost 2 bases, with 8 bases spanning the gap. Germline V CDR1 and CDR2: SGHTA, FQGNSA. This CDR3 has 13 amino acids. The CDR3 reads CASSPRATDTQYF. CDR3 in DNA: TGTGCCAGCAGCCCCCGGGCCACAGATACGCAGTATTTT.

This clone was counted a few times. The chain joins TRBV10-3 to TRBJ2-3; 10 bases line up with TRBD1. Germline CDR1 and CDR2: ENHRY and SYGVKD. Unmatched junction bases numbered 7, after V lost 8 bases and J lost 2 bases. The CDR3 spans 15 residues. Here the CDR3 DNA reads TGTGCCATCTCTAAGGGGACAGGGGTCACAGATACGCAGTATTTT. Amino acids: CAISKGTGVTDTQYF.

This chain joins TRBV5-1 and TRBJ2-3, with D hard to call. Looked up from germline, CDR1 is SGHRS and CDR2 is YFSETQ. This CDR3 is built from 13 residues. V gave up 0 bases and J gave up 7 bases, with 9 bases separating them. The CDR3 spells CASSLDSLNTQYF. DNA of the CDR3: TGCGCCAGCAGCTTGGATTCATTAAATACGCAGTATTTT.

This chain's CDR3 is CASRGTVKGYEQFF. In DNA form, the CDR3 reads TGTGCCAGCCGCGGGACGGTAAAAGGCTATGAGCAGTTCTTC. The chain uses TRBV7-2 and TRBJ2-1, with D perhaps matching TRBD2 (6 bases). CDR1 and CDR2 from the germline V gene are SGHTA and FQGNSA. V was cut by 8 bases and J by 8 bases, with 19 bases left in between. The CDR3 runs to 14 residues.

This clone was found a few times. The V gene is TRBV18, the J gene TRBJ2-7; tentative D call: TRBD2 (5 bases). Trimming took off 3 bases at V and 4 bases at J, with 10 bases between the two ends. The CDR3 contains 13 residues. Germline V gene sequence: CDR1 KGHSH, CDR2 LQKENI. In DNA form, the CDR3 reads TGTGCCAGCTCACCCTCCCAGCGGTACGAGCAGTACTTC. It specifies CASSPSQRYEQYF.

This clone was seen a single time. The V gene is TRBV5-1, the J gene TRBJ2-5; TRBD1 agrees at 7 bases. Germline V gives CDR1 SGHRS, CDR2 YFSETQ. The CDR3 spans 14 residues. Trimming at V came to 4 bases and at J to 0 bases, leaving 3 bases not matched to a gene. The DNA for the CDR3 is TGCGCCAGCAGCCCCGGGACAGACCAAGAGACCCAGTACTTC. Protein sequence: CASSPGTDQETQYF.

This clone was detected only a few times. V is TRBV28 and J is TRBJ1-2; no clear D gene. The germline V gene has CDR1 MDHEN and CDR2 SYDVKM. With 5 bases removed from V and 0 bases from J, the gap between germline ends came to 13 bases. This CDR3 contains 15 residues. CDR3 region: CASSPSGDTNYGYTF. The DNA for the CDR3 is TGTGCCAGCAGTCCTTCAGGTGACACTAACTATGGCTACACCTTC.

There are a few counts of this clone. This chain joins TRBV6-1 and TRBJ2-1; TRBD2 aligns across 11 bases. The ends lost 5 bases at V and 3 bases at J; junction bases unmatched: 3. CDR1 is MNHNS and CDR2 is SASEGT in the germline V gene. The CDR3 is 15 residues long. For the CDR3, the DNA is TGTGCCAGCAGTCTGGGACTAGCGGACTACAATGAGCAGTTCTTC. As protein: CASSLGLADYNEQFF.

V and J are TRBV7-2 and TRBJ2-3, with TRBD2 identical over 10 bases. Germline CDR1 reads SGHTA; CDR2 reads FQGNSA. This CDR3 has 15 residues. Losses at the gene ends were 3 bases for V and 5 bases for J; bases not matched to a gene: 5. The CDR3: CASSFQLAGEDTQYF. CDR3 nucleotides: TGTGCCAGCAGCTTTCAGCTAGCGGGAGAAGATACGCAGTATTTT.

CDR3 loop: CASSTGTSGVMAQYF. The CDR3 bases are TGTGCCAGCAGCACAGGGACTAGCGGCGTGATGGCCCAGTACTTC. This sequence joins TRBV5-4 and TRBJ2-5; 11 nucleotides line up with TRBD2. CDR1 and CDR2 (germline): SGHNT, YYREEE (reference sequence). The CDR3 length is 15 residues. V shed 4 bases and J 9 bases; nucleotides not matched to a gene: 11.

In its sample, this clone was seen a few times. The CDR3 DNA follows: TGCAGCGTTGAACCCTATCCGGACAGCCCCTATGGCTACACCTTC. Its protein product is CSVEPYPDSPYGYTF. This rearrangement joins TRBV29-1 to TRBJ1-2, with D possibly matching TRBD1 (6 bases). Trimming shortened V by 2 bases and J by 4 bases, and 17 bases separated the two germline ends. This CDR3 is built from 15 residues. Germline CDR1 is SQVTM and CDR2 is ANQGSEA. Together with reference TRBV29-1 and TRBJ1-2, the CDR3 gives the full variable domain: SAVISQKPSRDICQRGTSLTIQCQVDSQVTMMFWYRQQPGQSLTLIATANQGSEATYESGFVIDKFPISRPNLTFSTLTVSNMSPEDSSIYLCSVEPYPDSPYGYTFGSGTRLTVV.